The clone carrying this TCR beta chain was found a few times. The antigen remains undetermined. The sample comes from a study of cytotoxic CD8 clonotypes in ibrutinib-treated CLL. Study overall: Among responders, some 25 were partial and 2 complete; after median approximately six years, around 14 stayed remitted and some 12 progressed. Study-level results: Sampling times (in sustained-remission versus progressing patients) were not the same.

Target depth was 1 in 200,000 to 1 in 1 million T cells, about 10x per clonotype. Profiled with immunoSEQ multiplex PCR; TCRdb holds only in-frame clones, not every one. The sample yields 150,000 to 200,000 clones, approximately 80% seen once. V lost 8 bases and J 0 bases, leaving 11 bases between the germline ends. From germline, CDR1 is SGHTA and CDR2 FQGNSA. The CDR3 totals 13 residues. The rearrangement uses TRBV7-2 and TRBJ2-7; D is undetermined. The sequences come from PBMCs, collected after 24 months of ibrutinib treatment. The TCR originated in a human donor with chronic lymphocytic leukemia. This CDR3 reads CASSSVSSYEQYF. The CDR3 bases are TGTGCCAGCTCTTCGGTAAGCTCCTACGAGCAGTACTTC.